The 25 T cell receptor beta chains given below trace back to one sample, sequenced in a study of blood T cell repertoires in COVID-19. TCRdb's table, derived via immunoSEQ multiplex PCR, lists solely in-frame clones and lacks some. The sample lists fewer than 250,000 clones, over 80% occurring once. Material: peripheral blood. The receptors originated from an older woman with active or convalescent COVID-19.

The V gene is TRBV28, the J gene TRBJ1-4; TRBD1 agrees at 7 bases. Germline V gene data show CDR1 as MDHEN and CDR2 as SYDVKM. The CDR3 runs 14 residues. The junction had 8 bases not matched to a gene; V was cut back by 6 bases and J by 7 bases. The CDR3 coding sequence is TGTGCCAGCAGGGACCGGGACAGTCGTGAAAAACTGTTTTTT. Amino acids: CASRDRDSREKLFF.

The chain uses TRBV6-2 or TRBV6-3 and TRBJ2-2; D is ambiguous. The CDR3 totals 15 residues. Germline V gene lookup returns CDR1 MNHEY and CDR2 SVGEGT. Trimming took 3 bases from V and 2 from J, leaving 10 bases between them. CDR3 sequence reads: CASSYMGVNTGELFF. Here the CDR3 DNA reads TGTGCCAGCAGTTATATGGGCGTCAACACCGGGGAGCTGTTTTTT.

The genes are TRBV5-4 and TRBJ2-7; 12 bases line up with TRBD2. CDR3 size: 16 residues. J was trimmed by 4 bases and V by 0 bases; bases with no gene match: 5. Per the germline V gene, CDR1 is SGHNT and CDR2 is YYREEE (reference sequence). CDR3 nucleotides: TGTGCCAGCAGCTTGGTTAGTGGGACTAGCGGGTACGAGCAGTACTTC. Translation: CASSLVSGTSGYEQYF.

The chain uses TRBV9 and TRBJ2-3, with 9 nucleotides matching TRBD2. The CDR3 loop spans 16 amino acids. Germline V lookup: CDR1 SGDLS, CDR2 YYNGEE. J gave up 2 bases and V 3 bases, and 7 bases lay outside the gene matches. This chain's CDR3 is CASSGTGTSLTDTQYF. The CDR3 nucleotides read TGTGCCAGCAGCGGCACCGGGACTAGCCTCACAGATACGCAGTATTTT.

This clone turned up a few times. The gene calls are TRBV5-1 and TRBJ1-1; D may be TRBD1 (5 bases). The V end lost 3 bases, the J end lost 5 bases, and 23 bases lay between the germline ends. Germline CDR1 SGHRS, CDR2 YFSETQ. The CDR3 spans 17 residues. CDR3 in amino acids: CASSSKGTWGEETEAFF. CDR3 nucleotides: TGCGCCAGCAGCTCTAAAGGGACTTGGGGGGAAGAGACTGAAGCTTTCTTT. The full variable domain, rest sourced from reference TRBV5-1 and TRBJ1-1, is KAGVTQTPRYLIKTRGQQVTLSCSPISGHRSVSWYQQTPGQGLQFLFEYFSETQRNKGNFPGRFSGRQFSNSRSEMNVSTLELGDSALYLCASSSKGTWGEETEAFFGQGTRLTVV.

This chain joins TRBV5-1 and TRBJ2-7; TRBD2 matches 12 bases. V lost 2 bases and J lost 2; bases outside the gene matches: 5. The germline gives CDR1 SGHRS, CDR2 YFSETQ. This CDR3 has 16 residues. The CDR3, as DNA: TGCGCCAGCAGCTTACTAGCGGGAGGTCGGACCTACGAGCAGTACTTC. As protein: CASSLLAGGRTYEQYF.

The CDR3 loop reads CASSSHGTGIGYGYTF. CDR3 nucleotide sequence: TGTGCCAGCAGCTCACACGGGACAGGGATCGGCTATGGCTACACCTTC. J is TRBJ1-2 and V is TRBV11-1, with 9 bases aligning to TRBD1. Germline V gives CDR1 SGHAT, CDR2 FQDESV (reference sequence). This CDR3 has 16 amino acids. The ends lost 4 bases at V and 4 bases at J; junction bases unmatched: 10.

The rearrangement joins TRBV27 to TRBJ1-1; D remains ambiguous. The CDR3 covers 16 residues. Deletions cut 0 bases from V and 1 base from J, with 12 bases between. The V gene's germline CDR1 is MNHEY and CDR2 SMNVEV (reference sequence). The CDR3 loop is CASSLSPLHPNTEAFF. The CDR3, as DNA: TGTGCCAGCAGTTTATCCCCTTTACATCCGAACACTGAAGCTTTCTTT.

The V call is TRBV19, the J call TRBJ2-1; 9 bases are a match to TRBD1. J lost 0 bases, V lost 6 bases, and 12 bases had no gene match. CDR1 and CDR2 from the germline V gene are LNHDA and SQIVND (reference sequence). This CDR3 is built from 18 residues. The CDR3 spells CASRPGQGPVSSYNEQFF. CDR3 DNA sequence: TGTGCCAGTAGGCCGGGACAGGGTCCCGTCAGCTCCTACAATGAGCAGTTCTTC. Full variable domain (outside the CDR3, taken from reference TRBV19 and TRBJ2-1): DGGITQSPKYLFRKEGQNVTLSCEQNLNHDAMYWYRQDPGQGLRLIYYSQIVNDFQKGDIAEGYSVSREKKESFPLTVTSAQKNPTAFYLCASRPGQGPVSSYNEQFFGPGTRLTVL.

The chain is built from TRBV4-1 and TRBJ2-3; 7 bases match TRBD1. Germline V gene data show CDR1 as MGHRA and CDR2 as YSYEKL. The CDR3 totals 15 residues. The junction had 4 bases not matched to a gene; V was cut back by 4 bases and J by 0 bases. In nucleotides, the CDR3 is TGCGCCAGCAGCCGGACGGGACAGAGCACAGATACGCAGTATTTT. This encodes CASSRTGQSTDTQYF.

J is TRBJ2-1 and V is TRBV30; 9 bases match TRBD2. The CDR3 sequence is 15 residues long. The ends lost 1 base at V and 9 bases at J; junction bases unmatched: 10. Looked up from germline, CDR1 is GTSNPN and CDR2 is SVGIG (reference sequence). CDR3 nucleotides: TGTGCCTGGAGTGGGAGAGTAGCGGGAGAGGGTGAGCAGTTCTTC. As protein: CAWSGRVAGEGEQFF.

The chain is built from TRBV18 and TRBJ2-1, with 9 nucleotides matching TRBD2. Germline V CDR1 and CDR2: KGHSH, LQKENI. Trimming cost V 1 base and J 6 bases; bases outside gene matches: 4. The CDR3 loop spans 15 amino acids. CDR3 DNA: TGTGCCAGCTCACCACTAGCGGGAGATCTCAATGAGCAGTTCTTC. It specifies CASSPLAGDLNEQFF.

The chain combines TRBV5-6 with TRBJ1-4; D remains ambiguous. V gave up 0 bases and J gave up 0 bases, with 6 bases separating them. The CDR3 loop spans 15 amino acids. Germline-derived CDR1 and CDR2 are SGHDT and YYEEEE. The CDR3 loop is CASSLAGATNEKLFF. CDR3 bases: TGTGCCAGCAGCTTGGCCGGTGCAACTAATGAAAAACTGTTTTTT.

CDR3 sequence reads: CASSREGRRTQYF. In DNA form, the CDR3 reads TGTGCCAGCAGCCGAGAGGGTAGGAGGACCCAGTACTTC. The chain employs TRBV7-2 and TRBJ2-5, with a possible D match to TRBD2 (5 bases). The CDR3 length is 13 residues. Germline V gene sequence: CDR1 SGHTA, CDR2 FQGNSA. Between the trimmed V and J ends, which lost 5 bases and 7 bases, there was a span of 14 bases.

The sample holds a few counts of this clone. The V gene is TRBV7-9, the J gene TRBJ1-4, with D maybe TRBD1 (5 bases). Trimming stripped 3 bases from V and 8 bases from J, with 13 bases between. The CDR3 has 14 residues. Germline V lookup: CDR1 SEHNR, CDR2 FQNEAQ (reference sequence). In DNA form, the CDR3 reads TGTGCCAGCAGCTTGACGCTACCAGGGGAAAAACTGTTTTTT. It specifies CASSLTLPGEKLFF.

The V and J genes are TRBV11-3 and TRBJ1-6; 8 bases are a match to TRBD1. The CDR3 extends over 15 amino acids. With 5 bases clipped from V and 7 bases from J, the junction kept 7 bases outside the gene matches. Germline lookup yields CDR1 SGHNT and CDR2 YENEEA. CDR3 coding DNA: TGTGCCAGCAGCCAGGGAAGACAGGGGAATTCACCCCTCCACTTT. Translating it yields CASSQGRQGNSPLHF. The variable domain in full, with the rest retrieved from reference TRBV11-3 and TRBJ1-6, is EAGVVQSPRYKIIEKKQPVAFWCNPISGHNTLYWYLQNLGQGPELLIRYENEEAVDDSQLPKDRFSAERLKGVDSTLKIQPAELGDSAVYLCASSQGRQGNSPLHFGNGTRLTVT.

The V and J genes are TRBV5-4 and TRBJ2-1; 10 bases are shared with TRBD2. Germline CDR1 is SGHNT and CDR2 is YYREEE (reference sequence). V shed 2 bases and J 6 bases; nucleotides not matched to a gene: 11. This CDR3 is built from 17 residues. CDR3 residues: CASSLTRLAGDVNEQFF. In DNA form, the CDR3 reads TGTGCCAGCAGCTTAACTAGACTAGCGGGCGACGTCAATGAGCAGTTCTTC.

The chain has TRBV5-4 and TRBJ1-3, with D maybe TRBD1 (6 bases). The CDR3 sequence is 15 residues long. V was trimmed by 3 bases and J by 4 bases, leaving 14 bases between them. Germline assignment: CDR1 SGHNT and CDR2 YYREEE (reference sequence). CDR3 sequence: CASSSPTGTGNTIYF. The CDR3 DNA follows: TGTGCCAGCAGCTCCCCCACAGGGACCGGAAACACCATATATTTT.

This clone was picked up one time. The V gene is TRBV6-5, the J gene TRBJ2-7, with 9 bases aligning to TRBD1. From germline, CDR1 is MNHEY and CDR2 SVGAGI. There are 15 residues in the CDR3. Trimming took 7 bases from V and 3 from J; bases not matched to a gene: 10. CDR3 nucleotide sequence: TGTGCCAGCAACCAAAGGACAGGGGAGGGCTACGAGCAGTACTTC. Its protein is CASNQRTGEGYEQYF.

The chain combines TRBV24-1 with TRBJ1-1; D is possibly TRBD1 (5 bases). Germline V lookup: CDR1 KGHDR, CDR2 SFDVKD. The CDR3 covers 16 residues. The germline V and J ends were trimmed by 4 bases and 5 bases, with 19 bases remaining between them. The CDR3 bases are TGTGCCACCAGTGAGGGGACGGGACCTGGGAGGACTGAAGCTTTCTTT. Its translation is CATSEGTGPGRTEAFF.

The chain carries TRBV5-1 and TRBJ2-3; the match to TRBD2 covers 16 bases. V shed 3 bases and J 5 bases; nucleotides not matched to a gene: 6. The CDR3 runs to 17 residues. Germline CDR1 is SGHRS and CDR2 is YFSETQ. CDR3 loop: CASSSGLAGGQGDTQYF. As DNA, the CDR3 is TGCGCCAGCAGCTCGGGACTAGCGGGAGGGCAGGGAGATACGCAGTATTTT.

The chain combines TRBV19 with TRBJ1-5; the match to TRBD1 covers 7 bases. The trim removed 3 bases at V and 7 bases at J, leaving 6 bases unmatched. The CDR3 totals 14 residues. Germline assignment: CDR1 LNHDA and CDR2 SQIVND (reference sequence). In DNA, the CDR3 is TGTGCCAGTAGTATGACGCAGGGGGGACAGCCCCAGCATTTT. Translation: CASSMTQGGQPQHF.

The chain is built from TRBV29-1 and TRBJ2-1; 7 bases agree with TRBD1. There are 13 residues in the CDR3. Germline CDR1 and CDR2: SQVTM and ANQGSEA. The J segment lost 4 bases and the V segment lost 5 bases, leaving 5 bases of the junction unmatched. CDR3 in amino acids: CSVSKGAYNEQFF. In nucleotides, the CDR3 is TGCAGCGTTTCCAAGGGGGCTTACAATGAGCAGTTCTTC.

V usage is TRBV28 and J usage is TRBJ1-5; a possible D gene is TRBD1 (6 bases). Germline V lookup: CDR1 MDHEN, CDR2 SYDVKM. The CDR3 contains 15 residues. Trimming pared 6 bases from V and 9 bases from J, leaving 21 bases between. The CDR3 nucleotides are TGTGCCAGCAGGGGAAAGGACAGCCTGTTAAGGCCCCAGCATTTT. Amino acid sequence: CASRGKDSLLRPQHF.

CDR3 protein: CASSKEMQGAVNEQYV. CDR3 in DNA: TGTGCCAGCAGCAAAGAGATGCAGGGGGCCGTCAACGAGCAGTACGTC. The chain joins TRBV21-1 to TRBJ2-7; TRBD1, the table's D call, lacks a check against the DNA. TRBV21-1 is classified as a pseudogene. This CDR3 is 16 amino acids long.